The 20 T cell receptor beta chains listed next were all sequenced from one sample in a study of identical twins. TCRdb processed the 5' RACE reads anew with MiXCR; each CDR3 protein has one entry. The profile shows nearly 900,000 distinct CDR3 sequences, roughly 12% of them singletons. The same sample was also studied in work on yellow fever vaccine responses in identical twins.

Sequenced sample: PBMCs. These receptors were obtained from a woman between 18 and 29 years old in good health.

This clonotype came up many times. CDR3 coding DNA: TGTGCCAGCAGTCCGTTCGATGAGCAGTTCTTC. Its protein is CASSPFDEQFF. This sequence joins TRBV12-3 or TRBV12-4 and TRBJ2-1, with D hard to call. The length of the CDR3 is 11 residues. The V gene lost 5 bases and the J gene lost 8 bases, with 7 bases spanning the gap.

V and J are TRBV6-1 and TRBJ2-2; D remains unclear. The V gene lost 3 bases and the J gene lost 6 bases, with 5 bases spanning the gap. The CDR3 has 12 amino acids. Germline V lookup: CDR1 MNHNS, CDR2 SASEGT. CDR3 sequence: CASSDFAGELFF. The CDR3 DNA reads TGTGCCAGCAGTGATTTTGCCGGGGAGCTGTTTTTT.

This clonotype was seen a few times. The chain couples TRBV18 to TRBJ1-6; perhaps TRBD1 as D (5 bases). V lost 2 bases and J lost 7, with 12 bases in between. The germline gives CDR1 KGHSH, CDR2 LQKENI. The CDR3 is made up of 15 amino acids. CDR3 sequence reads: CASSPTGPPNSPLHF. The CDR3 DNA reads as TGTGCCAGCTCACCAACGGGACCTCCCAATTCACCCCTCCACTTT.

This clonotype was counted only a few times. CDR3 sequence reads: CASSFRLAGTDDTQYF. The CDR3 coding sequence is TGCGCCAGCAGTTTTCGACTAGCGGGGACCGACGATACGCAGTATTTT. The chain joins TRBV5-1 to TRBJ2-3; 11 bases are shared with TRBD2. The CDR3 loop spans 16 amino acids. Trimming took 5 bases from V and 6 from J; bases not matched to a gene: 11. Germline values: CDR1 SGHRS, CDR2 YFSETQ.

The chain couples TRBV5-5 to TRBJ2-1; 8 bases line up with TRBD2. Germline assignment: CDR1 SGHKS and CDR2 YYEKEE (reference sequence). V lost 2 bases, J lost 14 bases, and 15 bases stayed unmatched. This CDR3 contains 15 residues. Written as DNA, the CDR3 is TGTGCCAGCAGCTTTCGAGCGGGGGTACAAAGTGTGGAGTTCTTC. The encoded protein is CASSFRAGVQSVEFF. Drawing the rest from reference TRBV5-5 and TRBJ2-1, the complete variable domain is DAGVTQSPTHLIKTRGQQVTLRCSPISGHKSVSWYQQVLGQGPQFIFQYYEKEERGRGNFPDRFSARQFPNYSSELNVNALLLGDSALYLCASSFRAGVQSVEFFGPGTRLTVL.

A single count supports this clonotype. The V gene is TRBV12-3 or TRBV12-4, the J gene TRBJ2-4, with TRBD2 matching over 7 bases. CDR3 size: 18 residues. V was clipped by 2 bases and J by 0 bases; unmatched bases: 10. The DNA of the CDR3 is TGTGCCAGCAGTTTATTTCGGGCTAGCGGCGTAGCCAAAAACATTCAGTACTTC. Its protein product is CASSLFRASGVAKNIQYF.

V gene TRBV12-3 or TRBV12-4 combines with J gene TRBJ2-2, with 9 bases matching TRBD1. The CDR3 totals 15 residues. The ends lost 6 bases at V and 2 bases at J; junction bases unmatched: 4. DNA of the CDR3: TGTGCCAGCAGGGAGACAGGGGGAAACACCGGGGAGCTGTTTTTT. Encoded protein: CASRETGGNTGELFF.

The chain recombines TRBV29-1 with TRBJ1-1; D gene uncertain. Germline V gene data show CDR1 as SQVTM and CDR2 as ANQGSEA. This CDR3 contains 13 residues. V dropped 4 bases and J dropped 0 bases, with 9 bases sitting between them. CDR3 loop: CSVVRQMNTEAFF. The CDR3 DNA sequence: TGCAGCGTTGTCAGGCAAATGAACACTGAAGCTTTCTTT.

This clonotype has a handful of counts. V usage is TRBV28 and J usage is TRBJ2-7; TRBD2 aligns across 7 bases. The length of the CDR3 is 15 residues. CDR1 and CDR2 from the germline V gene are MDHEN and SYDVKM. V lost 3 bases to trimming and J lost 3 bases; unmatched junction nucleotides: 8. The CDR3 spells CASSLGGRAFYEQYF. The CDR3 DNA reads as TGTGCCAGCAGTTTGGGTGGGAGGGCCTTCTACGAGCAGTACTTC. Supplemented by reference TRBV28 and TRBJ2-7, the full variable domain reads DVKVTQSSRYLVKRTGEKVFLECVQDMDHENMFWYRQDPGLGLRLIYFSYDVKMKEKGDIPEGYSVSREKKERFSLILESASTNQTSMYLCASSLGGRAFYEQYFGPGTRLTVT.

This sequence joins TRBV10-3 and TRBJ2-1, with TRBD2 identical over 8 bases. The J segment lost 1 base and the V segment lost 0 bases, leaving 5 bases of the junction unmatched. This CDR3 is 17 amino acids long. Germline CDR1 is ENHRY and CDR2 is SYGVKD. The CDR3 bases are TGTGCCATCAGTGAGTCGAAGGTAGCGGGATCCTACAATGAGCAGTTCTTC. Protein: CAISESKVAGSYNEQFF.

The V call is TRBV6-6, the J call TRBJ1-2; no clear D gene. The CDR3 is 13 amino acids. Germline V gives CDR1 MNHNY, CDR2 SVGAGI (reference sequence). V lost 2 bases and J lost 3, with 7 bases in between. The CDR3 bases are TGTGCCAGCAGTTACCGGGTTGACTATGGCTACACCTTC. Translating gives CASSYRVDYGYTF.

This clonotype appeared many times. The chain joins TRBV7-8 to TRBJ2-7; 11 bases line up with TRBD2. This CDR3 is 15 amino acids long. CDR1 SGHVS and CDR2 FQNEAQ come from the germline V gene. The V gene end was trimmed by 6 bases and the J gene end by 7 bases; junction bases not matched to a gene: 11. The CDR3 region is CASSKTSGVPGEQYV. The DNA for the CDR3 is TGTGCCAGCAGTAAGACTAGCGGGGTGCCTGGGGAGCAGTACGTC.

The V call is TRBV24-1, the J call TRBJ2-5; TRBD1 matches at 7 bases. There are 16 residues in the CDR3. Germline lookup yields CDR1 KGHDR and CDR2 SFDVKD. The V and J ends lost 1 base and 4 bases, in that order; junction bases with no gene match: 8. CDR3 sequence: CATSDFLGTVLETQYF. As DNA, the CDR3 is TGTGCCACCAGTGATTTCCTAGGGACAGTTTTAGAGACCCAGTACTTC.

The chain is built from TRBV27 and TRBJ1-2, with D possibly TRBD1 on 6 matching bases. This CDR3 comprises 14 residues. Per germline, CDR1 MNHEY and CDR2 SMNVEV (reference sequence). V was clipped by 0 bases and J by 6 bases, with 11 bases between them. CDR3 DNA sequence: TGTGCCAGCAGTTTATCCAGGGGATCAAATGGCTACACCTTC. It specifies CASSLSRGSNGYTF.

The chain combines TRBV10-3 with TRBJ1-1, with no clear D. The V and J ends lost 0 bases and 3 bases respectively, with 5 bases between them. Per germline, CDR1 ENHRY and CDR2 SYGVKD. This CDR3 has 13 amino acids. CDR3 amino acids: CAISESAYTEAFF. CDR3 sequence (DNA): TGTGCCATCAGTGAGTCAGCGTACACTGAAGCTTTCTTT.

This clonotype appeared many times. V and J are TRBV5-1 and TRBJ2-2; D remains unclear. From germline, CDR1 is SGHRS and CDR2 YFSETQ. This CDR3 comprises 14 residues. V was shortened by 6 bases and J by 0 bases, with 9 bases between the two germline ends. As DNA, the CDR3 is TGCGCCAGCAACACGGCCTCGAACACCGGGGAGCTGTTTTTT. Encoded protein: CASNTASNTGELFF.

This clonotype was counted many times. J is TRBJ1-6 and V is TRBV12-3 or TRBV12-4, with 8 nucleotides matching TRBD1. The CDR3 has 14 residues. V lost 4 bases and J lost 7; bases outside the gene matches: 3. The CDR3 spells CASSSRDRNSPLHF. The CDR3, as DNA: TGTGCCAGCAGTTCCCGGGACAGGAATTCACCCCTCCACTTT.

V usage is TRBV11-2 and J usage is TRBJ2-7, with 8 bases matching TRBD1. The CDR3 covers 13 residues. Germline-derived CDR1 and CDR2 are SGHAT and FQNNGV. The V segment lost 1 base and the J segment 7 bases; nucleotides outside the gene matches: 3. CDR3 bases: TGTGCCAGCAGCTTAGCGGACAGGGATGAGCAGTACGTC. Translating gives CASSLADRDEQYV.

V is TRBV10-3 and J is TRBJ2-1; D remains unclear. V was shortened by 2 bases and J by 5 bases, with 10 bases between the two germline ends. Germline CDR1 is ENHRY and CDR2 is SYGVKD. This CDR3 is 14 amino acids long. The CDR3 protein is CAISEGYRDNEQFF. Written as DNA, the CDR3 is TGTGCCATCAGTGAGGGGTACCGAGACAATGAGCAGTTCTTC.

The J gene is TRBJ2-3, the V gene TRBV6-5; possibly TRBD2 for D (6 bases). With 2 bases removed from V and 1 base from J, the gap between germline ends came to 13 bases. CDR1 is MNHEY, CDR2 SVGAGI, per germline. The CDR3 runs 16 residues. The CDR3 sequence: CASSYAFGGGTDTQYF. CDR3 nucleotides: TGTGCCAGCAGTTACGCCTTTGGCGGGGGCACAGATACGCAGTATTTT.